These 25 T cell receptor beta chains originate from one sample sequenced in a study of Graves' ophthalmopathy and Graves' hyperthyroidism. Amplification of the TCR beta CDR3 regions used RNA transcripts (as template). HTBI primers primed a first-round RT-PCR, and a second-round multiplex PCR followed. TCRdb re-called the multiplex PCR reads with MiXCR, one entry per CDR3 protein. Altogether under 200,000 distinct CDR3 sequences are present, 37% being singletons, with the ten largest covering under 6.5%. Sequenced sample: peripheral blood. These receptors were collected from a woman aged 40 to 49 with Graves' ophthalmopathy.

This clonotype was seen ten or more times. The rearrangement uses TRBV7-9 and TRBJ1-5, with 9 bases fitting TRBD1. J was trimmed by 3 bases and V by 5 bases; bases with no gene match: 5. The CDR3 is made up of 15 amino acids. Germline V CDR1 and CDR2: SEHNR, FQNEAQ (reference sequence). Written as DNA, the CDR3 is TGTGCCAGCAGCCGTGACAGGGGGTACAATCAGCCCCAGCATTTT. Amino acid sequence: CASSRDRGYNQPQHF.

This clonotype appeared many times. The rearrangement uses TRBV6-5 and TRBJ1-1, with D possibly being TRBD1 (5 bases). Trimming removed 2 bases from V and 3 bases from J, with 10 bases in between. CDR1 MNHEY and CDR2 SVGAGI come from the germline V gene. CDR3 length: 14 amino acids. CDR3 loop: CASSYGGADTEAFF. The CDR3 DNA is TGTGCCAGCAGTTACGGCGGGGCGGACACTGAAGCTTTCTTT.

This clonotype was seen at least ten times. This CDR3 reads CASSYRGYGTGELFF. The CDR3 DNA follows: TGTGCCAGCAGTTACAGGGGGTATGGCACCGGGGAGCTGTTTTTT. The chain combines TRBV12-3 or TRBV12-4 with TRBJ2-2; TRBD1 matches 8 bases. V lost 4 bases and J lost 4; bases outside the gene matches: 5. This CDR3 contains 15 residues.

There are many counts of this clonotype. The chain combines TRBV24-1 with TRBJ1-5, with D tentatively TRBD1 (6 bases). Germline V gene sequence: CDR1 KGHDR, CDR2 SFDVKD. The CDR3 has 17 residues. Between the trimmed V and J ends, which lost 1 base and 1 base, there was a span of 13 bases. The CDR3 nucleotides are TGTGCCACCAGTGATTTAGAACAGGGAGGCAGCAATCAGCCCCAGCATTTT. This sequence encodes CATSDLEQGGSNQPQHF.

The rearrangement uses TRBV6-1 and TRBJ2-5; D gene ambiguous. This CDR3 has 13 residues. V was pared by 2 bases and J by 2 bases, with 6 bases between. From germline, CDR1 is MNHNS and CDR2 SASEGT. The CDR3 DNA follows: TGTGCCAGCAGTGAACAGCCTCAAGAGACCCAGTACTTC. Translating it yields CASSEQPQETQYF.

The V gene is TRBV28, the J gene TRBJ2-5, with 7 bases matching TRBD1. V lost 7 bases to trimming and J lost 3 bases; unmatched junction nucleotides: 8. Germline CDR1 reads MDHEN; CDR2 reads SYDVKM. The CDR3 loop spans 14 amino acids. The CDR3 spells CASTSPGTEETQYF. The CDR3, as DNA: TGTGCCAGCACCTCCCCCGGGACAGAAGAGACCCAGTACTTC.

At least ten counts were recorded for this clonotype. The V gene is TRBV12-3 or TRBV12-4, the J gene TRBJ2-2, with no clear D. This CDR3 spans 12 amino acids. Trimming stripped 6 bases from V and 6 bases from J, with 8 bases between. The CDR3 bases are TGTGCCAGCAGCAGACCCCCCGGGGAGCTGTTTTTT. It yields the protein CASSRPPGELFF.

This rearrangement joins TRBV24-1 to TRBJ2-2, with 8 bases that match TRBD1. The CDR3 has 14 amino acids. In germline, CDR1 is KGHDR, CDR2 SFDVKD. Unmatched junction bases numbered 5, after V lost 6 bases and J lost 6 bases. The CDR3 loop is CATSSRGQAGELFF. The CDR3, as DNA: TGTGCCACCAGTTCCAGGGGGCAAGCCGGGGAGCTGTTTTTT.

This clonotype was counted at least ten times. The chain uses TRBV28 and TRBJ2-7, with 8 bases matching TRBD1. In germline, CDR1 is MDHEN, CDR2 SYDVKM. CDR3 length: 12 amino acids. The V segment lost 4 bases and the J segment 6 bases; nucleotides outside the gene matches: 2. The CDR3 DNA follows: TGTGCCAGCAGTTCGGACAGGGTCGAGCAGTACTTC. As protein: CASSSDRVEQYF. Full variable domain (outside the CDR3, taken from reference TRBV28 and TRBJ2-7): DVKVTQSSRYLVKRTGEKVFLECVQDMDHENMFWYRQDPGLGLRLIYFSYDVKMKEKGDIPEGYSVSREKKERFSLILESASTNQTSMYLCASSSDRVEQYFGPGTRLTVT.

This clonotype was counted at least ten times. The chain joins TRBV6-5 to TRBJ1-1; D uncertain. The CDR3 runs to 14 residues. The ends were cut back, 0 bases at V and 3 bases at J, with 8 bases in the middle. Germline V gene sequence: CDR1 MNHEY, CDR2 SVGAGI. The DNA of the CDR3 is TGTGCCAGCAGTTACTCCTCCGGGGACACTGAAGCTTTCTTT. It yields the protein CASSYSSGDTEAFF.

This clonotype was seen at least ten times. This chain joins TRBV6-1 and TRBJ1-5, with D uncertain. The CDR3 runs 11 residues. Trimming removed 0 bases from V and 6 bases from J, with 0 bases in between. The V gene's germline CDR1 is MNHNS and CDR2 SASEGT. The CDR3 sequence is CASSEAQPQHF. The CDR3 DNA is TGTGCCAGCAGTGAAGCTCAGCCCCAGCATTTT.

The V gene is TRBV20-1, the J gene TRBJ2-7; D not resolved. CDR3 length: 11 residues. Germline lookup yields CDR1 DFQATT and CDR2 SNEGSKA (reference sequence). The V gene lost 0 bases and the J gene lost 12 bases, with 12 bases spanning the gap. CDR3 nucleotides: TGCAGTGCTAGAGACAGCAGCTATCTGTACTTC. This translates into CSARDSSYLYF.

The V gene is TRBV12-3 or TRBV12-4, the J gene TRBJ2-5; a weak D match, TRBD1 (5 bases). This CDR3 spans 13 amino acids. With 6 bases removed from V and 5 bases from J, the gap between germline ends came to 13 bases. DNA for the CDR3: TGTGCCAGCAGGACCTCAGGGTTTGAGACCCAGTACTTC. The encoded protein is CASRTSGFETQYF.

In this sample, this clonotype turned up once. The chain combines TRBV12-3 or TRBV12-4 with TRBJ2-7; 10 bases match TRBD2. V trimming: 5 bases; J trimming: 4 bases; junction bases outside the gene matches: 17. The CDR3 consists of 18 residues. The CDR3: CASSPNGVSGRSLYEQYF. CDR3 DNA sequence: TGTGCCAGCAGTCCCAACGGAGTTAGCGGGAGGTCCTTGTACGAGCAGTACTTC.

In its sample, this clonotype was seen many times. CDR3 DNA sequence: TGTGCCAGCGGATCCGGGGGGGCGCCCGGCTCTGAAGCTTTCTTT. It yields the protein CASGSGGAPGSEAFF. The rearrangement links TRBV9 to TRBJ1-1, with D possibly matching TRBD1 (6 bases). Germline V gene sequence: CDR1 SGDLS, CDR2 YYNGEE. This CDR3 region has 15 residues. Trimming took off 7 bases at V and 6 bases at J, with 22 bases between the two ends.

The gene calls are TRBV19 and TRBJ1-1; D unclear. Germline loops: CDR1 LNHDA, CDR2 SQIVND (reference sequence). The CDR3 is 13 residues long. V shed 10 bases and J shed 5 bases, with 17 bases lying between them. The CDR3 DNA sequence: TGTGCCACCCTCCCCTTAGGTGGGACTGAAGCTTTCTTT. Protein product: CATLPLGGTEAFF.

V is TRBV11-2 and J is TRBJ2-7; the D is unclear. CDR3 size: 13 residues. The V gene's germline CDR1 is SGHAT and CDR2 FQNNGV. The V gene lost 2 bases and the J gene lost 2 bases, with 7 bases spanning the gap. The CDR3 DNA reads TGTGCCAGCAGCTTAAACAACCCCTACGAGCAGTACTTC. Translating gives CASSLNNPYEQYF.

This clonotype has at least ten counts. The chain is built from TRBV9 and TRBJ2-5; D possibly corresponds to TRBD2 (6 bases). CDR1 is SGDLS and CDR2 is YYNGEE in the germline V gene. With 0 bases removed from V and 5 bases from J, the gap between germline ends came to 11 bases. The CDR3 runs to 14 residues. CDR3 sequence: CASSVDSGEETQYF. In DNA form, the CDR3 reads TGTGCCAGCAGCGTAGATTCGGGAGAGGAGACCCAGTACTTC.

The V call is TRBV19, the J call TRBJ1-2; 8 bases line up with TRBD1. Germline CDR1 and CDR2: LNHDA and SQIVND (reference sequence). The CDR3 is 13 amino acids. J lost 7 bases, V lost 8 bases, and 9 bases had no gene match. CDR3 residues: CASSAGTGGGYTF. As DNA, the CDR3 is TGTGCCAGTTCCGCCGGGACAGGCGGTGGCTACACCTTC.

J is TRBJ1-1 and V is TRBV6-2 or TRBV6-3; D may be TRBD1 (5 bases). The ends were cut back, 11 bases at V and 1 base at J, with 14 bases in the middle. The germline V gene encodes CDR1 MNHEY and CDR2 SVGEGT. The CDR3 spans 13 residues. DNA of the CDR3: TGTGCCGCATTAGGGCAGGGGAACACTGAAGCTTTCTTT. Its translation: CAALGQGNTEAFF.

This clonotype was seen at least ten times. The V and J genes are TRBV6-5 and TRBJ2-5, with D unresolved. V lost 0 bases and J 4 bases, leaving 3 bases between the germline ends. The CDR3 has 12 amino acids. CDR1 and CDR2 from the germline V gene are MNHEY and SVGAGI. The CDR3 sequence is CASSYSPETQYF. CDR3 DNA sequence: TGTGCCAGCAGTTACTCGCCAGAGACCCAGTACTTC.

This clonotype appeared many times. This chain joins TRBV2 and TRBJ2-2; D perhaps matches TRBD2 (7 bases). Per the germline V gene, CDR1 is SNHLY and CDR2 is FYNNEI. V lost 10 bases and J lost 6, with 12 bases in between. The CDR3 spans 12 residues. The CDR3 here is CAKGGEPGELFF. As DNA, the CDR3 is TGTGCCAAGGGGGGGGAACCCGGGGAGCTGTTTTTT.

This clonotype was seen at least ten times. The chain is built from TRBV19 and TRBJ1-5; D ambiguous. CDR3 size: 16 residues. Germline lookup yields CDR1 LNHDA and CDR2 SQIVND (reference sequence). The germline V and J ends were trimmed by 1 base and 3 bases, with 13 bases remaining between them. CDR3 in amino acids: CASSIAGVQYNQPQHF. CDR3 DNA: TGTGCCAGTAGTATAGCGGGTGTACAGTACAATCAGCCCCAGCATTTT.

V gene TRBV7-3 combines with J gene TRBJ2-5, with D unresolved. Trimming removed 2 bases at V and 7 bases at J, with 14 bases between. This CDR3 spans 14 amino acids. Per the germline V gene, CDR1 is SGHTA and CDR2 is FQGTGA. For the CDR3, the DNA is TGTGCCAGCAGCTTAGAGCCTAGTGCAGTGACCCAGTACTTC. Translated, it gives CASSLEPSAVTQYF.

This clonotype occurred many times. In nucleotides, the CDR3 is TGTGCCAGTAGGACAGGGGGCACCGCAGATACGCAGTATTTT. This encodes CASRTGGTADTQYF. The chain has TRBV19 and TRBJ2-3, with 10 bases matching TRBD1. V was pared by 6 bases and J by 4 bases, with 4 bases of the junction left unmatched. The CDR3 length is 14 residues. Germline values: CDR1 LNHDA, CDR2 SQIVND (reference sequence). Together with reference TRBV19 and TRBJ2-3, the CDR3 gives the full variable domain: DGGITQSPKYLFRKEGQNVTLSCEQNLNHDAMYWYRQDPGQGLRLIYYSQIVNDFQKGDIAEGYSVSREKKESFPLTVTSAQKNPTAFYLCASRTGGTADTQYFGPGTRLTVL.